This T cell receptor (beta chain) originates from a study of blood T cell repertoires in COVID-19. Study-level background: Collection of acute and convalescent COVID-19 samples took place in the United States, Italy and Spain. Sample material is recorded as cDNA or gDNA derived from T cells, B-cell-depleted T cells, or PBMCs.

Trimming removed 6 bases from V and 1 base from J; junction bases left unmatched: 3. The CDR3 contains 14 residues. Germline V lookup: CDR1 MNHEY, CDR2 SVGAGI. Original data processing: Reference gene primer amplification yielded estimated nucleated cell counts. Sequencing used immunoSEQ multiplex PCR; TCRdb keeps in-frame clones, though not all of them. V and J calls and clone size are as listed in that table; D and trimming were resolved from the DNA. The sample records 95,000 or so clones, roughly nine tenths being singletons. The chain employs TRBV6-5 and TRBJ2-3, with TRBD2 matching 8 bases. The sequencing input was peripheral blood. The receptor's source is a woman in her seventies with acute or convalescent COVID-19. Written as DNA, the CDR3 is TGTGCCAGCAGGCGGGGGGCCCGCACAGATACGCAGTATTTT. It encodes CASRRGARTDTQYF.